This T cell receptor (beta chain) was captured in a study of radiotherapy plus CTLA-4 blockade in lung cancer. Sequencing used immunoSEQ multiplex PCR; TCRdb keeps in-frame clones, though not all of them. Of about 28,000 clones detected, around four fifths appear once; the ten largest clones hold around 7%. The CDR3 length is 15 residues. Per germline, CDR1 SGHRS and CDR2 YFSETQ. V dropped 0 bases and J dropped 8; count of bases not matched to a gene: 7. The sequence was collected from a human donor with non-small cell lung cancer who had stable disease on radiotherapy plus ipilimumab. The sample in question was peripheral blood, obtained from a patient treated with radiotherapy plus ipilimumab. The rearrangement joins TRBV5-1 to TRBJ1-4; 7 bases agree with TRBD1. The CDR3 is CASSLDQGVGEKLFF. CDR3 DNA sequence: TGCGCCAGCAGCTTGGACCAGGGGGTCGGGGAAAAACTGTTTTTT. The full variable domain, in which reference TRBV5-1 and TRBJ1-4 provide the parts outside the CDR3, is KAGVTQTPRYLIKTRGQQVTLSCSPISGHRSVSWYQQTPGQGLQFLFEYFSETQRNKGNFPGRFSGRQFSNSRSEMNVSTLELGDSALYLCASSLDQGVGEKLFFGSGTQLSVL.